The clone carrying this T cell receptor (beta chain) appeared many times. Germline values: CDR1 SGHRS, CDR2 YFSETQ. CDR3 size: 11 residues. Trimming shortened V by 5 bases and J by 5 bases, and 8 bases separated the two germline ends. One entry per CDR3 protein results from TCRdb running MiXCR on the multiplex PCR reads. The data show fewer than 200,000 distinct CDR3 sequences, with roughly a third seen just once and around 4.1% held by the top ten. These data belong to a study of breast tumors, draining lymph nodes, adjacent tissues. Samples came from axillary lymph nodes draining the breast cancer. The source of this sequence is a female donor with breast cancer. Some clones in this sample may be carry-over from other donors' samples. The chain combines TRBV5-1 with TRBJ2-7; D is uncertain. Sample: axillary lymph node tissue. The CDR3: CASRGWDEQYF. DNA for the CDR3: TGCGCCAGCAGAGGCTGGGACGAGCAGTACTTC.